This entry describes one TCR beta chain. Its cognate antigen has yet to be identified. No base qualities exist here, and no much larger clone lies one base off it. Participants in the prospective study were aged 18 to 89 years, lived in 20 to 30 United States geographic areas, and enrolled through a virtual design. To assign participants to cohorts, the prospective study relied on clinical history that participants themselves reported in a screening survey and a study questionnaire. For ImmuneRACE Cohort 3, a participant was defined as recovered based on two consecutive negative NP/OP PCR tests, clearance by a healthcare professional, or resolution of symptoms. In the prospective study, mobile phlebotomists collected whole blood, serum and a nasopharyngeal or oropharyngeal swab from each participant. Additional blood draws and questionnaires over an approximately 2-month period could optionally be provided by prospective study participants. Before DNA extraction, blood samples from the prospective study were shipped at room temperature or frozen.

These data belong to a study of blood T cell repertoires in COVID-19 (dated by TCRdb to 2019 to 2021). Turning to the overall study: Samples from collaborators originated in the United States, Italy and Spain and spanned both the acute and convalescent phases of COVID-19. Where available, HLA class I and class II types were obtained from metadata supplied by the sample provider rather than from assay-based typing. The repertoires were released in a freely available public database meant as a resource for research on the immune response to SARS-CoV-2. Samples were obtained from the ongoing ImmuneRACE study (first 160 participants) and from over 1,000 subjects provided by 6 global collaborators. A de-identified subject ID, COVID-19 status, age in years and sex were almost always included in the sample metadata. Deeply sampled blood TCRbeta repertoires from subjects exposed to, actively infected with, or recovered from COVID-19 were included in the dataset. The prospective study material was composed of cDNA or gDNA derived from T cells, B-cell-depleted T cells, or PBMCs.

What the authors observed across the whole study: Clinical and demographic metadata were provided uncurated, with the amount varying by source and participant.

The immunoSEQ Assay, a bias-controlled multiplex PCR, was used to amplify TCRbeta CDR3 regions from genomic DNA. The authors processed their data as follows. Within the assay, amplification of reference gene primers was used to estimate how many nucleated cells each sample contained. To quantify the absolute abundance of each unique TCRbeta CDR3 rearrangement, sequence reads were collapsed and filtered. Productive Simpson clonality was computed per sample as the square root of Simpson's diversity index over productive rearrangements. Here the immuneACCESS table is served through TCRdb, limited to in-frame sequences with V and J called. Missing clones are a known gap in these copies; in checked studies unresolved V genes cover under half, and the rest lacks a known reason. V, J and clone size are those of that table, while D and trimming were read from the DNA. The sample contains hundreds of thousands of clones, 85% of them found a single time. The ten largest clonotypes hold around 20% of the sample.

Including the terminal cysteine and phenylalanine, the CDR3 comprises 13 residues. Only the CDR3 DNA is retained, 39 bases long and in frame from the first base. Sequences SGHDN (CDR1) and FVKESK (CDR2) are obtained from the germline V gene. The junction shows trimming of 3 bases on V and 6 bases on J, plus 12 bases between the germline ends. This TCR came from a man aged 40-50 years who had recovered from COVID-19. The rearrangement joined TRBV14 to TRBJ2-7; the D gene is perhaps TRBD2, from 5 matching bases. The source material was PBMCs or T cells enriched from blood (not recorded which). The CDR3 region reads CASSQTGLGEQYF. The nucleotide sequence reads TGTGCCAGCAGCCAGACCGGACTTGGCGAGCAGTACTTC.